This T cell receptor (beta chain) was sequenced for a study of T cell repertoires in cytomegalovirus infection. Study-wide background: Matching HLA type, along with CMV infection, was indicated by public TCR beta signatures.

TCRdb reanalysed the reads using MiXCR and keeps one entry per CDR3 protein. This sample has under 150,000 distinct CDR3 sequences, with 20% to 30% found just once. Whole-study results and caveats: Across the ex vivo response, the dominant clonotypes were HLA-C-restricted CMV-specific TCR beta clonotypes. The study identified carriers of CMV plus the relevant HLA from cumulative public TCR beta family frequency.

Per the germline V gene, CDR1 is LNHNV and CDR2 is YYDKDF (reference sequence). Trimming at V came to 3 bases and at J to 0 bases, leaving 3 bases not matched to a gene. This CDR3 has 16 amino acids. As regards this clonotype: Its cognate antigen is unknown.

The sequenced material came from PBMCs, sequenced either directly or after in vitro stimulation (not recorded which). The sequence came from a human donor in good health (CMV status not recorded). Some clones in this sample may be carry-over from other donors' samples. This chain connects TRBV15 to TRBJ2-1, with 9 positions matching TRBD2. CDR3 DNA sequence: TGTGCCACCAGCAGCGCTAGCGGGAACTCCTACAATGAGCAGTTCTTC. This encodes CATSSASGNSYNEQFF.